Listed here are 5 T cell receptor beta chains from one sample, sequenced in a study. Via MiXCR, TCRdb re-called the RT-PCR reads, giving one row per CDR3 protein. The table lists hundreds of thousands of distinct CDR3 sequences, over 12% of them singletons, with 3.6% in the top ten. Sequencing used memory CD4+ T cells from blood. These TCRs come from a female donor in good health, serving as a healthy control.

This clonotype was detected many times. This sequence joins TRBV28 and TRBJ2-1; D is perhaps TRBD2 (6 bases). CDR3 size: 17 residues. V was pared by 5 bases and J by 0 bases, with 17 bases between. Germline-derived CDR1 and CDR2 are MDHEN and SYDVKM. This CDR3 reads CASSTTREASSYNEQFF. The CDR3 nucleotides are TGTGCCAGCAGTACAACGAGGGAGGCAAGCTCCTACAATGAGCAGTTCTTC.

This sequence joins TRBV11-2 and TRBJ2-3, with 10 bases fitting TRBD2. This CDR3 has 16 amino acids. The germline CDR1 and CDR2 sequences are SGHAT and FQNNGV. Trimming took 5 bases from V and 1 from J; bases not matched to a gene: 6. The CDR3 here is CASSRSGLAGTDTQYF. CDR3 DNA: TGTGCCAGCAGCCGTTCCGGACTAGCGGGCACAGATACGCAGTATTTT.

Concerning this clonotype: At one end the junction does not follow the germline gene, possibly because of a read error. V usage is TRBV12-3 or TRBV12-4 and J usage is TRBJ2-3; perhaps TRBD2 as D (6 bases). CDR3 size: 13 residues. The CDR3, as DNA: TGTGCCAGCAGCAGGAGGGCCGCAGATACGCGGTATTTT. Translating gives CASSRRAADTRYF.

This clonotype was detected a few times. The chain is built from TRBV5-1 and TRBJ2-5, with a weak D call TRBD2 (6 bases). Germline assignment: CDR1 SGHRS and CDR2 YFSETQ. The CDR3 length is 15 residues. V was clipped by 4 bases and J by 5 bases, with 18 bases between them. The DNA of the CDR3 is TGCGCCAGCAGCGAAAGGTCGGGGGAGTGGGAGACCCAGTACTTC. Its protein is CASSERSGEWETQYF.

This clonotype was seen only a few times. The V gene is TRBV15, the J gene TRBJ1-5; D is uncertain. CDR1 LNHNV and CDR2 YYDKDF come from the germline V gene (reference sequence). Trimming took off 0 bases at V and 7 bases at J, with 7 bases between the two ends. The CDR3 covers 13 residues. The CDR3 nucleotides read TGTGCCACCAGCAGAGATCAAGGGCAGCCCCAGCATTTT. Translated, it gives CATSRDQGQPQHF.